This TCR beta chain comes out of a study of blood T cell repertoires in COVID-19. Study in general: In each case, the material was cDNA or gDNA derived from T cells, B-cell-depleted T cells, or PBMCs.

The repertoire was sequenced with immunoSEQ multiplex PCR; TCRdb's copy has only in-frame clones and lacks some. The data show over 100,000 clones, roughly 83% seen once. The TCR comes from a woman aged 70-85 years with acute or convalescent COVID-19. The sequenced sample was peripheral blood.

CDR3 nucleotides: TGTGCCAGCACCCCGGGGGGAGGGGCCGCGGATGGCTACACCTTC. It codes for CASTPGGGAADGYTF. The rearrangement joins TRBV27 to TRBJ1-2, with D perhaps TRBD1 (5 bases). The germline gives CDR1 MNHEY, CDR2 SMNVEV (reference sequence). The CDR3 length is 15 residues. The ends were cut back, 7 bases at V and 6 bases at J, with 21 bases in the middle.